These 21 T cell receptor beta chains were sequenced from one sample in a study of shared clonotypes between healthy human individuals. Clones were read by immunoSEQ multiplex PCR, and TCRdb kept only the in-frame ones, dropping some. The sample has about 1.1 million clones; about four fifths are singletons. Material: memory CD4+ T cells from PBMCs. Subset noted: CD45RA-negative fraction. The origin of the receptors is a man aged 18 to 35 in good health. Some clones in this sample may be carry-over from other donors' samples.

The chain carries TRBV9 and TRBJ1-1; the D gene is possibly TRBD1 (5 bases). The CDR3 extends over 15 amino acids. The V end lost 1 base, the J end lost 5 bases, and 15 bases lay between the germline ends. From germline, CDR1 is SGDLS and CDR2 YYNGEE. CDR3 amino acids: CASSVSQGSYTEAFF. The CDR3 DNA reads as TGTGCCAGCAGCGTAAGTCAGGGCTCTTATACTGAAGCTTTCTTT. Variable domain in full (rest from reference TRBV9 and TRBJ1-1): DSGVTQTPKHLITATGQRVTLRCSPRSGDLSVYWYQQSLDQGLQFLIQYYNGEERAKGNILERFSAQQFPDLHSELNLSSLELGDSALYFCASSVSQGSYTEAFFGQGTRLTVV.

The chain has TRBV5-1 and TRBJ2-7; 8 bases are shared with TRBD2. The CDR3 consists of 14 residues. V dropped 5 bases and J dropped 7; count of bases not matched to a gene: 11. The germline V gene encodes CDR1 SGHRS and CDR2 YFSETQ. This CDR3 is CASSSTGTRGEQYF. The DNA of the CDR3 is TGCGCCAGCAGTTCTACCGGGACTAGGGGTGAGCAGTACTTC.

This chain joins TRBV28 and TRBJ2-3; 8 bases fit TRBD1. Germline CDR1 is MDHEN and CDR2 is SYDVKM. V shed 6 bases and J 5 bases; nucleotides not matched to a gene: 7. The CDR3 spans 14 residues. CDR3 amino acids: CASSPQGAIDTQYF. CDR3 sequence (DNA): TGTGCCAGCAGCCCGCAGGGGGCAATAGATACGCAGTATTTT.

The gene calls are TRBV29-1 and TRBJ2-2; 7 bases are shared with TRBD1. V trimming: 7 bases; J trimming: 4 bases; junction bases outside the gene matches: 6. The CDR3 spans 13 residues. Germline CDR1 SQVTM, CDR2 ANQGSEA. CDR3 loop: CSARQGITGELFF. The CDR3 DNA reads as TGCAGCGCCCGACAGGGTATCACCGGGGAGCTGTTTTTT.

With respect to this clone: A much larger clonotype is one base distant, so this may be a read error. The same CDR3 can be traced to other DNA sequences in this sample. The rearrangement links TRBV9 to TRBJ2-1; no reliable D call. V lost 0 bases and J lost 3, with 4 bases in between. This CDR3 region has 13 residues. CDR1 SGDLS and CDR2 YYNGEE come from the germline V gene. CDR3 coding DNA: TGTGCCAGCAGCGTAGGAAACTACAATGAGCAGTTCTTC. Its protein product is CASSVGNYNEQFF.

V and J are TRBV5-1 and TRBJ2-5; 8 bases map to TRBD2. With 0 bases clipped from V and 0 bases from J, the junction kept 7 bases outside the gene matches. This CDR3 is built from 17 residues. Per germline, CDR1 SGHRS and CDR2 YFSETQ. CDR3 sequence: CASSLAQLAGNQETQYF. The CDR3 DNA reads as TGCGCCAGCAGCTTGGCCCAGCTAGCGGGTAACCAAGAGACCCAGTACTTC.

The rearrangement links TRBV4-1 to TRBJ2-1; TRBD2 matches 12 bases. The CDR3 spans 16 residues. V lost 0 bases, J lost 8 bases, and 5 bases stayed unmatched. Germline CDR1 is MGHRA and CDR2 is YSYEKL. CDR3 nucleotide sequence: TGCGCCAGCAGCCAAGACTGGCTAGCGGGAGGGCATGAGCAGTTCTTC. It is translated as CASSQDWLAGGHEQFF.

The CDR3 reads CASSLRDFQRGAGELFF. DNA for the CDR3: TGCGCCAGCAGCTTGCGGGACTTCCAACGGGGAGCCGGGGAGCTGTTTTTT. This chain joins TRBV5-1 and TRBJ2-2; possible D gene TRBD2, 6 bases. The CDR3 is 17 residues long. The germline V and J ends were trimmed by 1 base and 6 bases, with 19 bases remaining between them. Germline lookup yields CDR1 SGHRS and CDR2 YFSETQ.

This chain links TRBV27 with TRBJ2-6; possibly TRBD2 for D (5 bases). The CDR3 has 17 residues. V shed 5 bases and J shed 3 bases, with 17 bases lying between them. Per the germline V gene, CDR1 is MNHEY and CDR2 is SMNVEV (reference sequence). The CDR3 reads CASSPPPGFYGANVLTF. For the CDR3, the DNA is TGTGCCAGCAGTCCCCCTCCGGGATTTTATGGGGCCAACGTCCTGACTTTC. Variable domain in full (rest from reference TRBV27 and TRBJ2-6): EAQVTQNPRYLITVTGKKLTVTCSQNMNHEYMSWYRQDPGLGLRQIYYSMNVEVTDKGDVPEGYKVSRKEKRNFPLILESPSPNQTSLYFCASSPPPGFYGANVLTFGAGSRLTVL.

The chain couples TRBV5-1 to TRBJ1-1; D unresolved. Trimming left V 0 bases short and J 8 bases short, with 11 bases between. The CDR3 consists of 13 residues. Germline assignment: CDR1 SGHRS and CDR2 YFSETQ. CDR3 nucleotide sequence: TGCGCCAGCAGCTTGGGGGTGGGATCAGAAGCTTTCTTT. It is translated as CASSLGVGSEAFF. The variable domain in full, with the rest retrieved from reference TRBV5-1 and TRBJ1-1, is KAGVTQTPRYLIKTRGQQVTLSCSPISGHRSVSWYQQTPGQGLQFLFEYFSETQRNKGNFPGRFSGRQFSNSRSEMNVSTLELGDSALYLCASSLGVGSEAFFGQGTRLTVV.

The chain is built from TRBV28 and TRBJ2-7, with a tentative D call TRBD2 (5 bases). CDR1 and CDR2 (germline): MDHEN, SYDVKM. Trimming took off 6 bases at V and 2 bases at J, with 14 bases between the two ends. The CDR3 extends over 14 amino acids. CDR3 nucleotide sequence: TGTGCCAGCAGCCCCGGACTGGTTCCCTACGAGCAGTACTTC. The encoded protein is CASSPGLVPYEQYF.

This clone was counted between two and nine times. The gene calls are TRBV30 and TRBJ2-1; tentative D call: TRBD2 (5 bases). The germline CDR1 and CDR2 sequences are GTSNPN and SVGIG (reference sequence). The CDR3 is made up of 14 amino acids. V shed 3 bases and J shed 2 bases, with 11 bases lying between them. DNA for the CDR3: TGTGCCTGGAGGTTAGGAGGCGCCTACAATGAGCAGTTCTTC. Its protein is CAWRLGGAYNEQFF.

The genes are TRBV6-5 and TRBJ2-7; D is ambiguous. This CDR3 is 14 amino acids long. Per germline, CDR1 MNHEY and CDR2 SVGAGI. Trimming shortened V by 0 bases and J by 4 bases, and 10 bases separated the two germline ends. CDR3 region: CASSYSSVRYEQYF. Here the CDR3 DNA reads TGTGCCAGCAGTTACTCTTCAGTGCGGTACGAGCAGTACTTC.

J is TRBJ2-7 and V is TRBV28, with unresolved D. V lost 6 bases to trimming and J lost 4 bases, with 13 bases between them. The CDR3 runs 13 residues. Germline CDR1 and CDR2: MDHEN and SYDVKM. CDR3 loop: CASSPTALYEQYF. The CDR3 nucleotides are TGTGCCAGCAGCCCGACCGCCTTATACGAGCAGTACTTC.

This clone has only a few counts. The chain couples TRBV18 to TRBJ2-1, with D unclear. The CDR3 length is 13 residues. Germline V CDR1 and CDR2: KGHSH, LQKENI. V lost 6 bases, J lost 5 bases, and 11 bases lay in between. The CDR3 DNA is TGTGCCAGCTCCTTGGGCCTGAACAATGAGCAGTTCTTC. As protein: CASSLGLNNEQFF.

This rearrangement joins TRBV11-3 to TRBJ2-1; D not certain. The CDR3 length is 15 residues. The V gene lost 1 base and the J gene lost 0 bases, with 7 bases spanning the gap. In germline, CDR1 is SGHNT, CDR2 YENEEA. The DNA for the CDR3 is TGTGCCAGCAGCTTAGGGTCTAGCTCCTACAATGAGCAGTTCTTC. This sequence encodes CASSLGSSSYNEQFF.

This chain joins TRBV7-9 and TRBJ2-7, with 9 positions matching TRBD1. Germline V lookup: CDR1 SEHNR, CDR2 FQNEAQ (reference sequence). CDR3 size: 16 residues. V was pared by 5 bases and J by 5 bases, with 13 bases of the junction left unmatched. CDR3 loop: CASSPGAGTGSHEQYF. The CDR3 coding sequence is TGTGCCAGCAGCCCAGGGGCGGGGACAGGGAGCCACGAGCAGTACTTC.

About this clone itself: It is unclear where the CDR3 begins or ends on the DNA, so no DNA is shown, and the CDR3 is as TCRdb lists it. This rearrangement joins TRBV19 to TRBJ1-2. The CDR3 region is 16 residues in length, termini included. Germline V gives CDR1 LNHDA, CDR2 SQIVND (reference sequence). CDR3 amino acids: CASSIVGFGTAGGYTF.

The chain employs TRBV6-5 and TRBJ2-7; 8 bases are shared with TRBD1. Germline loops: CDR1 MNHEY, CDR2 SVGAGI. This CDR3 contains 14 residues. The ends lost 6 bases at V and 2 bases at J; junction bases unmatched: 6. As DNA, the CDR3 is TGTGCCAGCAGCTGGGACAGGACCGCCTACGAGCAGTACTTC. Its translation: CASSWDRTAYEQYF.

A note on this clone: Distinct nucleotide sequences in the sample also encode this CDR3. The chain employs TRBV9 and TRBJ2-3, with D hard to call. Germline assignment: CDR1 SGDLS and CDR2 YYNGEE. Trimming cost V 0 bases and J 2 bases, with 10 bases left between them. CDR3 length: 15 amino acids. The CDR3 is CASSVGGESTDTQYF. The CDR3 nucleotides read TGTGCCAGCAGCGTAGGCGGCGAGTCCACAGATACGCAGTATTTT.

This clone was seen ten or more times. The chain joins TRBV6-4 to TRBJ2-6; D might be TRBD1 or TRBD2, each matching 5 bases. Trimming removed 6 bases from V and 2 bases from J, with 26 bases in between. Germline V CDR1 and CDR2: MRHNA, SNTAGT. CDR3 length: 20 residues. The CDR3 loop reads CASRWGLPPKQTPGANVLTF. The CDR3 nucleotides read TGTGCCAGCAGATGGGGGTTGCCACCTAAACAGACTCCTGGGGCCAACGTCCTGACTTTC.